There are a few counts of the clone carrying this TCR beta chain. Its cognate antigen is unknown. This record belongs to a study of graft-versus-host responses after intestinal transplantation. Germline V gene data show CDR1 as SGHKS and CDR2 as YYEKEE (reference sequence). Unmatched junction bases numbered 3, after V lost 3 bases and J lost 1 base. The CDR3 consists of 14 residues. Sequencing was performed with immunoSEQ multiplex PCR; in TCRdb, only in-frame clones are kept and a portion is missing. The sample carries some 140,000 clones, approximately 91% recorded once. The chain has TRBV5-5 and TRBJ1-2, with 7 nucleotides matching TRBD1. This sequence was found in a human donor who received an intestinal transplant. The material was unstimulated CD4+ T cells sorted from spleen or lymph node cells, obtained before intestinal transplant. As DNA, the CDR3 is TGTGCCAGCAGCTCGGCAGGGGGTAACTATGGCTACACCTTC. It is translated as CASSSAGGNYGYTF.